This T cell receptor beta chain was obtained from a study of blood T cell repertoires in COVID-19. About the study: In each case, the material was cDNA or gDNA derived from T cells, B-cell-depleted T cells, or PBMCs.

Germline assignment: CDR1 MNHEY and CDR2 SVGAGI. This CDR3 has 15 amino acids. The V segment lost 5 bases and the J segment 2 bases; nucleotides outside the gene matches: 7. Profiling relied on immunoSEQ multiplex PCR, and the TCRdb table lists in-frame clones only, not all of them. The sample gives some 14,000 clones, over 80% of which show up once; less than 20% is in the top ten. The receptor comes from a human donor in a cohort sampled during active COVID-19. The sample comprised peripheral blood. This chain connects TRBV6-5 to TRBJ2-7, with 9 bases fitting TRBD1. This CDR3 reads CASSRPGQGTYEQYF. The CDR3 nucleotides read TGTGCCAGCAGTCGCCCGGGACAGGGAACCTACGAGCAGTACTTC.